The 27 T cell receptor beta chains given below trace back to one sample, sequenced in a study of cytomegalovirus exposure and HLA in healthy donors. Primers: 60 Vbeta forward and 13 Jbeta reverse. The data were produced by immunoSEQ multiplex PCR, yet TCRdb's version contains in-frame clones alone and is incomplete. The data contain around 200,000 clones, about four fifths of them seen just once; the ten biggest clones take up around 9.6%. Material for sequencing was PBMCs. Source of these receptors: a woman between 45 and 60 years old in good health and CMV-seropositive.

The V call is TRBV5-1, the J call TRBJ2-7; 7 bases fit TRBD1. The CDR3 length is 14 residues. The germline V gene has CDR1 SGHRS and CDR2 YFSETQ. The trim removed 0 bases at V and 5 bases at J, leaving 5 bases unmatched. The CDR3 nucleotides are TGCGCCAGCAGCTTGGCCAGGGGGTACCACGAGCAGTACTTC. It translates to CASSLARGYHEQYF.

The chain links TRBV4-3 to TRBJ2-7; maybe TRBD2 (5 bases). Germline V gene lookup returns CDR1 LGHNA and CDR2 YSLEER. With 3 bases removed from V and 1 base from J, the gap between germline ends came to 10 bases. CDR3 length: 14 amino acids. Written as DNA, the CDR3 is TGCGCCAGCAGCCAGGCCGCGGGTTCCTACGAGCAGTACTTC. Translation gives CASSQAAGSYEQYF.

In its sample, this clone was seen a few times. The genes are TRBV6-4 and TRBJ2-3, with 10 positions matching TRBD2. V was pared by 2 bases and J by 4 bases, with 6 bases of the junction left unmatched. Germline-derived CDR1 and CDR2 are MRHNA and SNTAGT. This CDR3 region has 16 residues. The CDR3 sequence: CASSDGGSGGSDTQYF. As DNA, the CDR3 is TGTGCCAGCAGTGACGGGGGTAGCGGGGGGTCAGATACGCAGTATTTT.

The J gene is TRBJ2-7, the V gene TRBV27, with TRBD2 as a possible D gene (6 bases). CDR3 length: 15 amino acids. Trimming stripped 5 bases from V and 2 bases from J, with 16 bases between. The germline V gene has CDR1 MNHEY and CDR2 SMNVEV (reference sequence). CDR3: CASSGPGTSPYEQYF. DNA of the CDR3: TGTGCCAGCAGTGGGCCGGGGACTTCCCCCTACGAGCAGTACTTC.

The gene calls are TRBV6-1 and TRBJ1-5; weak D call: TRBD1 (5 bases). This CDR3 region has 15 residues. The V end was cut by 5 bases, the J end by 3 bases, with 14 bases between. Germline V gene lookup returns CDR1 MNHNS and CDR2 SASEGT. CDR3 DNA: TGTGCCAGCAGTCCCAAGCAGACAGTCAATCAGCCCCAGCATTTT. This gives the protein CASSPKQTVNQPQHF.

Here the CDR3 DNA reads TGTGCCAGCAGCCTGATTCAGGGGAACGGGGAGCTGTTTTTT. As protein: CASSLIQGNGELFF. The chain uses TRBV6-1 and TRBJ2-2; a possible D gene is TRBD1 (6 bases). Trimming cost V 6 bases and J 7 bases, with 15 bases left between them. Germline V CDR1 and CDR2: MNHNS, SASEGT. The CDR3 runs to 14 residues.

The genes are TRBV27 and TRBJ1-1; D might be TRBD1 (5 bases). Germline CDR1 and CDR2: MNHEY and SMNVEV (reference sequence). The CDR3 contains 13 residues. V was cut by 6 bases and J by 4 bases, with 12 bases left in between. The CDR3 DNA reads TGTGCCAGCAGCTCCCCGCAGGGCACTGAAGCTTTCTTT. Its translation: CASSSPQGTEAFF.

V and J are TRBV5-4 and TRBJ2-7; 8 nucleotides line up with TRBD1. Per germline, CDR1 SGHNT and CDR2 YYREEE (reference sequence). This CDR3 spans 15 amino acids. V was clipped by 0 bases and J by 6 bases; unmatched bases: 8. The CDR3 reads CASSLATGGKGEQYF. The CDR3 coding sequence is TGTGCCAGCAGCTTGGCTACAGGGGGAAAGGGCGAGCAGTACTTC.

This clone was counted once. At the DNA level, this CDR3 is encoded by other sequences in the same sample as well. V and J are TRBV9 and TRBJ2-5; 7 bases agree with TRBD2. In germline, CDR1 is SGDLS, CDR2 YYNGEE. Trimming took 2 bases from V and 1 from J; bases not matched to a gene: 2. The CDR3 contains 14 residues. CDR3 coding DNA: TGTGCCAGCAGCGTGGCTAGCGGCCAAGAGACCCAGTACTTC. Its translation is CASSVASGQETQYF.

V is TRBV28 and J is TRBJ2-2; no clear D gene. Trimming cost V 7 bases and J 3 bases, with 9 bases left between them. This CDR3 is built from 13 residues. CDR1 is MDHEN and CDR2 is SYDVKM in the germline V gene. CDR3 sequence (DNA): TGTGCCAGCATTGAGCACTACACCGGGGAGCTGTTTTTT. Protein sequence: CASIEHYTGELFF.

V usage is TRBV12-5 and J usage is TRBJ1-1; TRBD1 is a possible D gene (6 bases). Germline V gene lookup returns CDR1 LGHNT and CDR2 FRNRAP. The CDR3 sequence is 17 residues long. Trimming removed 0 bases from V and 1 base from J, with 15 bases in between. In DNA, the CDR3 is TGTGCTAGTGGTTTGGTACGTTGGGGGCGGCGGAACACTGAAGCTTTCTTT. Translating gives CASGLVRWGRRNTEAFF.

The genes are TRBV29-1 and TRBJ2-7; D not resolved. The germline CDR1 and CDR2 sequences are SQVTM and ANQGSEA. This CDR3 has 12 amino acids. V was cut by 6 bases and J by 0 bases, with 9 bases left in between. CDR3 amino acids: CSVTRPSYEQYF. The CDR3, as DNA: TGCAGCGTGACAAGGCCCTCCTACGAGCAGTACTTC.

This chain links TRBV7-6 with TRBJ2-1; TRBD1 matches at 7 bases. The V gene's germline CDR1 is SGHVS and CDR2 FNYEAQ. The ends lost 3 bases at V and 2 bases at J; junction bases unmatched: 7. The CDR3 has 16 residues. The CDR3 DNA reads as TGTGCCAGCAGCTTTGGCTCGGACAGGCCCTACAATGAGCAGTTCTTC. Translating gives CASSFGSDRPYNEQFF. Supplemented by reference TRBV7-6 and TRBJ2-1, the full variable domain reads GAGVSQSPRYKVTKRGQDVALRCDPISGHVSLYWYRQALGQGPEFLTYFNYEAQQDKSGLPNDRFSAERPEGSISTLTIQRTEQRDSAMYRCASSFGSDRPYNEQFFGPGTRLTVL.

The chain couples TRBV7-3 to TRBJ2-6; 7 bases are a match to TRBD1. This CDR3 has 16 residues. The V and J ends lost 4 bases and 4 bases, in that order; junction bases with no gene match: 7. Germline CDR1 and CDR2: SGHTA and FQGTGA. As DNA, the CDR3 is TGTGCCAGCAGCTCTACTCGACAGGGAGGGGCCAACGTCCTGACTTTC. Translating it yields CASSSTRQGGANVLTF.

The rearrangement links TRBV4-3 to TRBJ1-2, with TRBD1 identical over 7 bases. The CDR3 has 14 amino acids. J lost 3 bases, V lost 4 bases, and 5 bases had no gene match. Germline CDR1 reads LGHNA; CDR2 reads YSLEER. CDR3 nucleotide sequence: TGCGCCAGCAGCCGAGCAGGGGGAGACTATGGCTACACCTTC. Translating it yields CASSRAGGDYGYTF.

The chain recombines TRBV7-9 with TRBJ2-5; the match to TRBD1 covers 9 bases. The DNA end is a closer match to TRBJ2-7, so the J assignment may be wrong. This CDR3 has 14 residues. From germline, CDR1 is SEHNR and CDR2 FQNEAQ (reference sequence). CDR3 nucleotide sequence: TGTGCCAGCAGCGCAGACAGGGGGATCTACGAGCAGTACTTC. Translation gives CASSADRGIYEQYF.

This clone was counted a few times. V is TRBV7-9 and J is TRBJ1-1; 8 bases agree with TRBD1. Germline V gene lookup returns CDR1 SEHNR and CDR2 FQNEAQ (reference sequence). The CDR3 contains 13 residues. The V and J ends lost 6 bases and 4 bases, in that order; junction bases with no gene match: 4. CDR3 in DNA: TGTGCCAGCAGGGGCCAGGGGGCCACTGAAGCTTTCTTT. Its protein product is CASRGQGATEAFF.

The chain has TRBV7-8 and TRBJ2-2; possibly TRBD1 for D (5 bases). V lost 1 base and J lost 5, with 11 bases in between. The CDR3 totals 15 residues. Germline assignment: CDR1 SGHVS and CDR2 FQNEAQ. CDR3 residues: CASSLVGAATGELFF. CDR3 DNA sequence: TGTGCCAGCAGCTTAGTAGGGGCGGCTACCGGGGAGCTGTTTTTT.

This clone was seen a single time. V gene TRBV14 combines with J gene TRBJ1-1; D gene unclear. The CDR3 sequence is 14 residues long. Germline CDR1 is SGHDN and CDR2 is FVKESK. V was clipped by 5 bases and J by 1 base, with 11 bases between them. The CDR3 loop reads CASSYRGANTEAFF. Here the CDR3 DNA reads TGTGCCAGCAGCTACCGGGGTGCGAACACTGAAGCTTTCTTT.

The chain joins TRBV18 to TRBJ2-3; 7 bases match TRBD1. The CDR3 spans 15 residues. J was trimmed by 1 base and V by 4 bases; bases with no gene match: 5. CDR1 is KGHSH and CDR2 is LQKENI in the germline V gene. The CDR3 region has the DNA TGTGCCAGCTCACGTGGACAGGTTGGCACAGATACGCAGTATTTT. Translated, it gives CASSRGQVGTDTQYF.

The V and J genes are TRBV5-1 and TRBJ1-1; TRBD1 is a possible D gene (6 bases). The CDR3 extends over 14 amino acids. V gave up 2 bases and J gave up 5 bases, with 13 bases separating them. Germline V lookup: CDR1 SGHRS, CDR2 YFSETQ. CDR3 amino acids: CASSLGGQRTEAFF. In DNA form, the CDR3 reads TGCGCCAGCAGCTTAGGTGGACAGAGGACTGAAGCTTTCTTT.

The CDR3 reads CASSPTSGSLGQPQHF. The CDR3 nucleotides read TGCGCCAGCAGCCCAACCTCAGGCTCTCTCGGTCAGCCCCAGCATTTT. The rearrangement links TRBV5-1 to TRBJ1-5; D call uncertain. The germline CDR1 and CDR2 sequences are SGHRS and YFSETQ. CDR3 length equals 16 residues. The germline V and J ends were trimmed by 4 bases and 6 bases, with 20 bases remaining between them.

The rearrangement joins TRBV4-1 to TRBJ2-1; 8 nucleotides match TRBD2. J was trimmed by 4 bases and V by 3 bases; bases with no gene match: 8. This CDR3 region has 16 residues. The germline V gene encodes CDR1 MGHRA and CDR2 YSYEKL. The CDR3 coding sequence is TGCGCCAGCAGCCAGGACGGGGGGGCCTGGTACAATGAGCAGTTCTTC. Protein: CASSQDGGAWYNEQFF.

The V gene is TRBV2, the J gene TRBJ1-1; D gene unclear. The CDR3 has 12 amino acids. CDR1 is SNHLY and CDR2 is FYNNEI in the germline V gene. The ends were cut back, 4 bases at V and 7 bases at J, with 10 bases in the middle. The CDR3 region has the DNA TGTGCCAGCAGTGCTCGACTGCTTGAAGCTTTCTTT. Translating it yields CASSARLLEAFF.

As for this clone: At one boundary the junction diverges from the germline segment, which might be a read error. The rearrangement uses TRBV6-5 and TRBJ2-7; tentative D call: TRBD1 (5 bases). This CDR3 region has 11 residues. Looked up from germline, CDR1 is MNHEY and CDR2 is SVGAGI. CDR3 nucleotide sequence: TGTGCCAGCAGTCCAGACAGAGAAAAGTTCTTC. Translated, it gives CASSPDREKFF.

The sample holds one count of this clone. V and J are TRBV18 and TRBJ2-6, with D unresolved. V was trimmed by 2 bases and J by 3 bases, leaving 29 bases between them. Germline V gene lookup returns CDR1 KGHSH and CDR2 LQKENI. The CDR3 spans 22 residues. The CDR3 DNA sequence: TGTGCCAGCTCACCAGTATTCCAGGCTTTTGGCGAGTTGGCTGGTGGGGCCAACGTCCTGACTTTC. Protein product: CASSPVFQAFGELAGGANVLTF.

V is TRBV19 and J is TRBJ1-1; D is possibly TRBD1 (6 bases). V lost 6 bases and J 4 bases, leaving 21 bases between the germline ends. Looked up from germline, CDR1 is LNHDA and CDR2 is SQIVND (reference sequence). The CDR3 loop spans 16 amino acids. CDR3 nucleotides: TGTGCCAGTAGCCCTCGTCACAGGGTCGTAGGCACTGAAGCTTTCTTT. Protein product: CASSPRHRVVGTEAFF. The whole variable domain, filled in from reference TRBV19 and TRBJ1-1, reads DGGITQSPKYLFRKEGQNVTLSCEQNLNHDAMYWYRQDPGQGLRLIYYSQIVNDFQKGDIAEGYSVSREKKESFPLTVTSAQKNPTAFYLCASSPRHRVVGTEAFFGQGTRLTVV.